The 7 T cell receptor beta chains presented below share a single source sample, sequenced in a study of shared clonotypes between healthy human individuals. Using immunoSEQ multiplex PCR, the repertoire was profiled, and TCRdb retains in-frame clones only, with some absent. This table has about 2.3 million clones, under 95% appearing once. The sample taken for sequencing was naive CD4+ T cells from PBMCs. The subset is: CD45RA+ positively selected. These receptors all come from a man aged 18-30 years in good health. Some clones in this sample may be carry-over from other donors' samples.

V and J are TRBV14 and TRBJ2-7, with D uncertain. The CDR3 extends over 14 amino acids. V was shortened by 4 bases and J by 5 bases, with 15 bases between the two germline ends. CDR1 is SGHDN, CDR2 FVKESK, per germline. CDR3 sequence (DNA): TGTGCCAGCAGCCCGAGTGACAATCCAGACGAGCAGTACTTC. It is translated as CASSPSDNPDEQYF.

The rearrangement uses TRBV19 and TRBJ2-2, with TRBD1 matching over 8 bases. Germline V lookup: CDR1 LNHDA, CDR2 SQIVND (reference sequence). The CDR3 runs to 15 residues. Germline trimming cut 6 bases from V and 6 bases from J; bases unmatched to any gene: 9. The CDR3 region is CASSRGRQGSGELFF. The CDR3 bases are TGTGCCAGTAGCAGAGGGAGACAGGGGTCCGGGGAGCTGTTTTTT.

The rearrangement uses TRBV9 and TRBJ2-5; 12 positions match TRBD1. From germline, CDR1 is SGDLS and CDR2 YYNGEE. CDR3 length: 15 residues. The ends lost 4 bases at V and 5 bases at J; junction bases unmatched: 6. CDR3 in amino acids: CASSLGQGALETQYF. The CDR3 nucleotides read TGTGCCAGCAGCCTGGGACAGGGGGCCTTGGAGACCCAGTACTTC.

V is TRBV2 and J is TRBJ2-7; TRBD2 matches at 12 bases. The CDR3 runs 15 residues. V trimming: 7 bases; J trimming: 2 bases; junction bases outside the gene matches: 6. Germline loops: CDR1 SNHLY, CDR2 FYNNEI. CDR3 sequence (DNA): TGTGCCAGCACCCCCTGGACTAGCGGGGCCTACGAGCAGTACTTC. Translation gives CASTPWTSGAYEQYF.

This sequence joins TRBV28 and TRBJ1-2; D unclear. Deletions cut 7 bases from V and 3 bases from J, with 15 bases between. CDR3 length equals 14 residues. CDR1 and CDR2 (germline): MDHEN, SYDVKM. Here the CDR3 reads CASTYSGRDYGYTF. CDR3 in DNA: TGTGCCAGCACTTACTCCGGGAGAGACTATGGCTACACCTTC.

Points on this clone: Other DNA sequences within the sample encode an identical CDR3. J is TRBJ2-7 and V is TRBV10-3; 8 bases fit TRBD1. The V and J ends lost 5 bases and 2 bases, in that order; junction bases with no gene match: 5. Germline loops: CDR1 ENHRY, CDR2 SYGVKD. The CDR3 is 14 amino acids. CDR3: CAISPGQGAYEQYF. The CDR3 coding sequence is TGTGCCATCAGTCCTGGACAGGGCGCCTACGAGCAGTACTTC.

This sequence joins TRBV11-3 and TRBJ1-1; 8 nucleotides align to TRBD1. This CDR3 is built from 14 residues. Germline V gene sequence: CDR1 SGHNT, CDR2 YENEEA. V lost 5 bases, J lost 6 bases, and 8 bases stayed unmatched. The CDR3 loop is CASSEGQARSEAFF. In DNA form, the CDR3 reads TGTGCCAGCAGCGAGGGACAGGCACGATCTGAAGCTTTCTTT.